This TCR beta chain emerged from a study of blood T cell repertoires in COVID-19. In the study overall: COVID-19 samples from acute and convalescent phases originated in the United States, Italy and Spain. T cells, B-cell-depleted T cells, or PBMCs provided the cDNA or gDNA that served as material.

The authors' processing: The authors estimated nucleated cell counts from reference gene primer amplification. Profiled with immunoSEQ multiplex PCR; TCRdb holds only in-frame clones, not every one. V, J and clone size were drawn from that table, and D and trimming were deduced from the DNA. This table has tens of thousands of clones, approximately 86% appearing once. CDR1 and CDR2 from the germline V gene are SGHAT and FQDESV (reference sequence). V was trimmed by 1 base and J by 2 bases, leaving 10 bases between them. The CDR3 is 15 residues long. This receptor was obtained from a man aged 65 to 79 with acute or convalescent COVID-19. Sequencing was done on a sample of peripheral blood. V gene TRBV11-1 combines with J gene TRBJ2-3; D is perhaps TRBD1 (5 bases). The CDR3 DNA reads TGTGCCAGCAGCTTAGATATGGGGCTCACAGATACGCAGTATTTT. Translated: CASSLDMGLTDTQYF.